The 8 T cell receptor beta chains below were found in one sample sequenced in a study of CD8 T cells in ankylosing spondylitis. TCRdb itself ran the 5' RACE reads through MiXCR, one entry per CDR3 protein. The table shows approximately 220,000 distinct CDR3 sequences, with approximately 10% occurring only once. Sequencing was performed on blood, either unsorted or a sorted T cell fraction (not recorded which). All receptors come from a male donor with ankylosing spondylitis or in good health (not recorded which).

This chain connects TRBV12-3 or TRBV12-4 to TRBJ2-2; TRBD1 agrees at 9 bases. The CDR3 covers 13 residues. The junction had 3 bases not matched to a gene; V was cut back by 8 bases and J by 5 bases. CDR3 sequence reads: CASLGQGTGELFF. CDR3 sequence (DNA): TGTGCCAGCTTAGGACAGGGGACCGGGGAGCTGTTTTTT.

This clonotype was counted many times. J is TRBJ2-7 and V is TRBV11-2, with D perhaps TRBD2 (5 bases). V dropped 3 bases and J dropped 4 bases, with 13 bases sitting between them. Germline assignment: CDR1 SGHAT and CDR2 FQNNGV. CDR3 size: 14 residues. The CDR3 DNA reads TGTGCCAGCAGCTTGTCCGGGGATGGATACGAGCAGTACTTC. Translation: CASSLSGDGYEQYF.

This clonotype appeared many times. V gene TRBV5-1 combines with J gene TRBJ2-3, with D perhaps TRBD2 (5 bases). CDR1 is SGHRS and CDR2 is YFSETQ in the germline V gene. The CDR3 runs 14 residues. Trimming removed 1 base at V and 1 base at J, with 7 bases between. CDR3 nucleotides: TGCGCCAGCAGCTTGTGGACTGGCACAGATACGCAGTATTTT. Protein product: CASSLWTGTDTQYF.

This clonotype was counted at least ten times. The V and J genes are TRBV4-2 and TRBJ2-3; 9 nucleotides match TRBD2. The germline V gene has CDR1 LGHNA and CDR2 YNFKEQ. V lost 0 bases, J lost 2 bases, and 6 bases stayed unmatched. The CDR3 has 17 residues. The CDR3 DNA sequence: TGTGCCAGCAGCCAAGAGAGCCTAGCGGGGAACACAGATACGCAGTATTTT. Protein product: CASSQESLAGNTDTQYF.

The chain employs TRBV27 and TRBJ1-1; D is unclear. Trimming removed 0 bases from V and 0 bases from J, with 8 bases in between. Germline V CDR1 and CDR2: MNHEY, SMNVEV (reference sequence). The CDR3 has 15 amino acids. CDR3 DNA sequence: TGTGCCAGCAGTTTATCTGGGAACATGAACACTGAAGCTTTCTTT. As protein: CASSLSGNMNTEAFF.

This clonotype has a handful of counts. The V and J genes are TRBV3-1 and TRBJ2-7, with D perhaps matching TRBD1 (7 bases). The CDR3 extends over 14 amino acids. Deletions cut 6 bases from V and 6 bases from J, with 18 bases between. Germline CDR1 and CDR2: LGHDT and YNNKEL (reference sequence). The CDR3 DNA is TGTGCCAGCAGTCACGGCAGGGGGGACAGCGAGCAGTACTTC. It yields the protein CASSHGRGDSEQYF.

This clonotype has ten or more counts. J is TRBJ2-7 and V is TRBV5-1, with 7 bases lining up with TRBD1. Germline CDR1 and CDR2: SGHRS and YFSETQ. V lost 7 bases and J lost 4; bases outside the gene matches: 14. The CDR3 consists of 15 residues. The CDR3 bases are TGCGCCAGCTGCTACGATCCGGGACAGCCATACGAGCAGTACTTC. Residues: CASCYDPGQPYEQYF.

This clonotype was picked up many times. The chain links TRBV7-2 to TRBJ1-2; TRBD1 aligns across 8 bases. After removal of 6 bases from V and 4 bases from J, the junction contained 4 bases not matched to a gene. CDR1 and CDR2 from the germline V gene are SGHTA and FQGNSA. The CDR3 consists of 13 residues. CDR3 sequence (DNA): TGTGCCAGCAGTCAGGACAGGGTCTATGGCTACACCTTC. This sequence encodes CASSQDRVYGYTF.